This TCR beta chain came from a study of T cell responses to AZD1222 COVID-19 vaccine. Study conclusions and caveats: The donor cohort was predominantly white British with a female majority, and clonal diversity may have been underestimated. The study found Spike-specific TCR breadth and depth rose after two AZD1222 doses.

Data came from immunoSEQ multiplex PCR; TCRdb stores just in-frame clones and leaves some out. The sample consists of approximately 99,000 clones, approximately 93% of them appearing once. Germline loops: CDR1 LGHNT, CDR2 FRNRAP. The CDR3 contains 13 residues. After removal of 3 bases from V and 9 bases from J, the junction contained 5 bases not matched to a gene. Recipients boosted at about 4 weeks or about 12 weeks are pooled. About this clone: The antigen is undetermined.

The sequence derives from an adult who received the AZD1222 COVID-19 vaccine. The sequencing here drew on peripheral blood, taken 28 days after the second AZD1222 dose. The chain has TRBV12-5 and TRBJ2-1, with TRBD1 matching 7 bases. The CDR3 DNA reads TGTGCTAGTGGTTTTTTAGGGGGCCGTGAGCAGTTCTTC. Its protein is CASGFLGGREQFF. Combining the CDR3 with reference TRBV12-5 and TRBJ2-1 gives the whole variable domain DARVTQTPRHKVTEMGQEVTMRCQPILGHNTVFWYRQTMMQGLELLAYFRNRAPLDDSGMPKDRFSAEMPDATLATLKIQPSEPRDSAVYFCASGFLGGREQFFGPGTRLTVL.